This T cell receptor beta chain appears in the sequencing data of a study of T cells in Graves' hyperthyroidism and ophthalmopathy. This clonotype was picked up many times. In the ophthalmopathy cohort, Clinical Activity Score was at least 3, NOSPECS grade at least 4, and duration under 3 months. J lost 9 bases, V lost 0 bases, and 14 bases had no gene match. The CDR3 totals 16 residues. Germline CDR1 is MNHNY and CDR2 is SVGAGI (reference sequence). RNA transcripts served as the template for amplifying TCR beta CDR3 regions. HTBI primers were employed in a first-round RT-PCR of the TCR CDR3. Each CDR3 protein is one row after TCRdb ran MiXCR on the multiplex PCR reads. The sample has around 600,000 distinct CDR3 sequences; around 13% are singletons.

The chain combines TRBV6-6 with TRBJ2-7; 7 bases line up with TRBD1. This clonotype was sampled from a woman in her forties or fifties with Graves' ophthalmopathy. The sequenced sample consisted of blood. Here the CDR3 DNA reads TGTGCCAGCAGTTACTCTGTCCGGGACAGTATCACGAGGCAGTACTTC. It encodes CASSYSVRDSITRQYF.